The entry below describes one T cell receptor beta chain. This clone was picked up one time. The antigen it recognizes is unknown. The input lacks base qualities; no much larger clone sits a single base away. The sample is drawn from a study of cytomegalovirus exposure and HLA in healthy donors (dated by TCRdb to about 2017). Study-level background: According to an earlier analysis of around 600 of the donors, about 190 million T cells yielded 120 million or so unique TCR beta sequences and about 300 Gb of sequence data. Approximately 300 gigabases of sequencing data and about 92 million unique TCR sequences made up an early release that covered several hundred HLA-typed donors. Of the 350 to 450 genotyped donors, 65% to 90% fell in the genetic ancestry cluster associated with self-reported Caucasian donors. The study was designed to test whether signatures of past pathogen exposure could be identified by cataloging public T cell receptors. The study used immunosequencing to profile the T cell repertoires of approximately 640 subjects and linked those repertoires to cytomegalovirus serostatus. A separate validation cohort of about 110 different subjects was used in addition to the roughly 670-subject first cohort. To predict cytomegalovirus infection status, the study brought together high-throughput TCR immunosequencing, statistical association of individual TCRs with disease status, and machine learning. In a later analysis, previously published TCR beta repertoires from about 640 donors were re-analyzed and high-resolution HLA genotyping was added so that TCR occurrence patterns could be studied. Rather than using new phenotypic data, the later analysis identified candidate immune exposures from TCR beta sequences and from how often those sequences occurred across donors. To decide whether each TCR beta V gene segment behaved as functional or pseudogenic, an earlier analysis of some 570 of the donors relied on high-throughput TCR beta sequencing. Alongside the repertoire data, information on donor age, sex, ethnicity and CMV serostatus was compiled. In a later genetic analysis, genome-wide SNP genotypes for about 55% of the 666 donors were used, and that subset was treated as a discovery cohort. All discovery cohort repertoires had been generated on a single sequencing platform. Both class I and class II loci were covered by HLA typing, at four-digit resolution. Typing coverage differed by locus: A, B, C, DRB1 and DQB1 were typed in about 620-640 donors, DQA1 in about 550, DPA1 in 600 to 610, and DPB1 in approximately 450. Because of strong linkage in the cohort, four or five DR-DQ haplotypes were treated as single units for association and clustering. Among almost 400 genotyped donors of the cohort, an average of approximately 230,000 unique TCR beta nucleotide sequences were sequenced per donor, about a sixth of them non-productive.

V gives up 6 bases and J gives up 5 bases, and the segment between their germline ends measures 17 bases. Taken from cysteine to phenylalanine, the CDR3 has 14 residues. The DNA shown is the 42-base CDR3, in frame from base 1. The germline V gene encodes CDR1 LNHDA and CDR2 SQIVND (reference sequence). Libraries were built with the immunoSEQ multiplex PCR assay. A mixture of 60 forward primers for TCR Vbeta segments and 13 reverse primers for TCR Jbeta segments was used in the multiplex PCR. A multiplex PCR assay on genomic DNA amplified the CDR3 region of rearranged TCR beta genes. Amplified TCR beta libraries were sequenced as 87-base-pair reads on the Illumina HiSeq System. As for how the authors treated the data: A later analysis counted 75 million to 100 million unique TCR beta chains across the 666 repertoires, and around 12 million of these chains were shared by at least two donors. Raw reads were error-corrected and collapsed into unique sequences by a nearest-neighbor algorithm in which closely related sequences were merged to remove PCR and sequencing errors. CDR3 sequences were aligned to IMGT reference sequences to assign V, D and J gene segments. For a sequence to be retained, a match of at least six nucleotides to both a V gene segment and a J gene segment was required. A rearrangement was called productive if the CDR3 had no stop codons and remained in frame with V and J, and every other rearrangement was called non-productive. Following IMGT convention, CDR3 was defined as the stretch from the second conserved V-encoded cysteine to the conserved J-encoded phenylalanine. The earlier analysis of 500 to 750 of the donors excluded any sequence lacking an unambiguous match to a single V gene segment. In an earlier analysis of several hundred of the donors, V segments were called functional above 56.7% productive rearrangements and were called segregating when the between-donor standard deviation exceeded 5%. To diagnose cytomegalovirus status from the catalog of TCR beta chain sequences, a statistical classification framework was built. A later analysis assigned V and J genes by comparing TCR nucleotide sequences with IMGT/GENE-DB human TR gene sequences. In a later analysis, CDR3 sequences and most-parsimonious VDJ recombination scenarios were assigned using the TCRdist pipeline. A later analysis defined each TCR beta chain by its CDR3 amino acid sequence plus V-gene family, and excluded reads lacking a unique V-gene family. A later analysis removed 592 highly shared, low-generation-probability nucleotide sequences to deal with suspected cross-contamination and a sequencing artifact. For each public chain, a later analysis derived a clonal expansion index from normalized ranks of inferred template counts within each repertoire. In a later analysis, generation probabilities were computed with a VDJ recombination model fitted to out-of-frame rearrangements, and the resulting probabilities were checked against IGoR. Hypergeometric tests were used in a later analysis to score TCR-TCR, TCR-HLA and TCR-CMV co-occurrence, with a repertoire-size bias correction applied to the TCR pairs. A later analysis estimated false discovery rates by permuting HLA or CMV assignments 20 times. A later analysis grouped co-occurring TCRs with DBSCAN, adding TCRdist sequence similarity when clustering within HLA-allele-positive subsets. Repertoires with fewer than 30,000 or more than 120,000 public chains were left out of co-occurrence clustering, as were a handful of repertoires with anomalous nucleotide sharing. The table comes from immuneACCESS by way of TCRdb, which keeps in-frame sequences with V and J called. Part of the clones is missing from these tables; in studies checked, under half for an unresolved V gene and the rest for unknown reasons. The DNA gave D and trimming, while V, J and clone size come from that table. Within this sample are 100,000 to 150,000 clones, with approximately 78% of them counted one time only. In total, the top ten clones hold under 7% of the sample.

The cohort was made up of approximately 670 healthy bone marrow donors. Cohort members were all nominally healthy when sampled, although unrecorded immune exposures were likely present. The donor tested CMV seropositive and was one of the 289 seropositive cohort members. A peripheral blood sample was collected from each donor, and TCR beta sequencing was performed on peripheral blood mononuclear cells. Genomic DNA was extracted from the blood cell samples with the Qiagen DNeasy Blood Extraction Kit. On the study overall, not on this receptor specifically: CMV serostatus was the only immune exposure information available for the cohort. A further reported finding was that TCR beta sequences accurately predicted the HLA-A and HLA-B alleles for most subjects in the first cohort. In a later analysis, HLA-associated TCR beta chains were found to be more clonally expanded and to have lower generation probabilities than equally common non-associated chains. Only TCR beta chains were sequenced in this cohort, and the absence of alpha or paired-chain data limited detectable features. In vitro tests confirmed that a few of the cytomegalovirus-associated TCR beta chains recognize cytomegalovirus antigens. While some public TCRs were present in many individuals, most TCR sequences turned up only very rarely across donors. According to a later analysis, parvovirus B19, influenza, CMV and Epstein-Barr virus appeared linked to several top co-occurrence clusters. HLA typing was unavailable for some donors at each locus, so association tests used only the typed subset. The study listed over 150 TCR beta chains as associated with cytomegalovirus. In an earlier analysis of fewer than 700 of the donors, most TCR beta V segments appeared in productive rearrangements about 90% or about 30% of the time, broadly matching IMGT annotations. Correlated functional status among segregating V segments might be attributable to linkage disequilibrium, but an unknown experimental factor could not be ruled out. An association between a missense DCLRE1C variant and V-gene and J-gene trimming of TCR beta chains was found in a later genetic analysis and replicated in an independent cohort. A later genetic analysis reported fewer N-insertions in productive TCRs among donors in an Asian-associated ancestry cluster than the approximately 670-donor mean. Because counts were too low, about 15 rarely observed V segments, including chromosome 9 orphons, were left out of the earlier analysis of over 550 of the donors. Because the 87-base-pair reads could not distinguish some IMGT-functional V segments, including TRBV6-2 and TRBV6-3, those segments were excluded. A cluster of highly shared sequence variants was judged likely to be a technical artifact of the sequencing pipeline. In a later analysis, some 17,000 TCR beta sequences were associated with specific HLA alleles at a false discovery rate of 0.05. Presence/absence analyses assumed roughly uniform sequencing depth across donors, an assumption that may not hold. According to a later analysis, TCR association rates differed among HLA loci, with DRB1 alleles showing the most associated TCRs and HLA-C alleles showing the fewest. The authors suggested that the approach could potentially be extended to other disease states and immunological phenotypes. In both the original and validation cohorts, the classifier was reported to diagnose cytomegalovirus status with high specificity and sensitivity. When HLA alleles, especially DR and DQ, strongly co-occurred, TCR associations were difficult to assign to individual alleles. In a later analysis, most CMV-associated TCR beta chains were found to appear HLA-restricted, with HLA associations seemingly driven largely by CMV exposure.

This TCR came from a woman aged 40 to 55 in good health and CMV-seropositive. The rearranged chain carries TRBV19 and TRBJ2-7; the D gene is perhaps TRBD1, from 5 matching bases. The sequenced sample consisted of PBMCs. The CDR3 here reads CASRDKTPFDEQYF. The DNA sequence is as follows: TGTGCCAGTAGGGACAAAACCCCTTTTGACGAGCAGTACTTC.